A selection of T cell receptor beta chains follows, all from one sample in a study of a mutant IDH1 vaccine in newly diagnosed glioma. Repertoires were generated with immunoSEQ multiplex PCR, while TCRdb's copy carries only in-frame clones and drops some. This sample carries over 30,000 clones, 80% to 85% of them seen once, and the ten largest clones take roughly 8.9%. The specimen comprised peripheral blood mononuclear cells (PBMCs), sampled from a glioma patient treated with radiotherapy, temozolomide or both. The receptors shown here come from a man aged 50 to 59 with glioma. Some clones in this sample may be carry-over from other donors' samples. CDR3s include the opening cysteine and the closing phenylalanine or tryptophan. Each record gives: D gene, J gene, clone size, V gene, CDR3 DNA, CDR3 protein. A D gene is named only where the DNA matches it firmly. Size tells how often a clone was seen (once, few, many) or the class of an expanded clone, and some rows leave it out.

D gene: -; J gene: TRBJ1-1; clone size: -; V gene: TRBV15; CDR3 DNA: TGTGCCACCAAGGTTTTAATGGAGGGGGACGCTGAAGCTTTCTTT; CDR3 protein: CATKVLMEGDAEAFF
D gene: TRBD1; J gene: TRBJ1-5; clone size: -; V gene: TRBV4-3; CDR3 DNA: TGCGCCAGCAGCCCTGGGACAGGGAGTCAGCCCCAGCATTTT; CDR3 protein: CASSPGTGSQPQHF
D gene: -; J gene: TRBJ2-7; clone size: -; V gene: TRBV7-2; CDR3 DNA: TGTGCCAGCAGCATCGGGACCCCCTACGAGCAGTACTTC; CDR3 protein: CASSIGTPYEQYF
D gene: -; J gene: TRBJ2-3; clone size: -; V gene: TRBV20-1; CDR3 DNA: TGCAGTGCTAGACAGAATACGCAGTATTTT; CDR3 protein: CSARQNTQYF
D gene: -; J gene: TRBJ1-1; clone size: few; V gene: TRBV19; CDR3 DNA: TGTGCCAGTACCCCCGGTGGAGGGAACACTGAAGCTTTCTTT; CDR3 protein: CASTPGGGNTEAFF
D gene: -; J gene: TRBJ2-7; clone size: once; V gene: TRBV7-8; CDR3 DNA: TGTGCCAGCGGCCGTGCCTACGAGCAGTACTTC; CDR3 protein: CASGRAYEQYF
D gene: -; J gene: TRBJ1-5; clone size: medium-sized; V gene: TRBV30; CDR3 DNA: TGTGCCTGGAGTGTACAAGGGCAGATAAATCAGCCCCAGCATTTT; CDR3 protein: CAWSVQGQINQPQHF
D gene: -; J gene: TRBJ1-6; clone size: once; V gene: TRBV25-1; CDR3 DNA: TGTGCCAGCACCCTATCCGGCGGTCAACCCCTCCACTTT; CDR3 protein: CASTLSGGQPLHF
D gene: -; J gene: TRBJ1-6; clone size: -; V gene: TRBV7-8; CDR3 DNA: TGTGCCAGCAGCTTATTAAGTTATAGCTCCTATAATTCACCCCTCCACTTT; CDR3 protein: CASSLLSYSSYNSPLHF
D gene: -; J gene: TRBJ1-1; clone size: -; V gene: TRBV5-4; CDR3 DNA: TGTGCCAGCAGCATCCTCCAGGGAGGGAACACTGAAGCTTTCTTT; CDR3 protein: CASSILQGGNTEAFF
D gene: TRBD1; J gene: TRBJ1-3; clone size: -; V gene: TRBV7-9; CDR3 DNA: TGTGCCAGCAGCCGGACCGGGACAGTAGGAAACACCATATATTTT; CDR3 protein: CASSRTGTVGNTIYF
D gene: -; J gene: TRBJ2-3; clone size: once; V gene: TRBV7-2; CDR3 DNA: TGTGCCAGCAGCCTAGAGGGGAGACGCACAGATACGCAGTATTTT; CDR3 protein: CASSLEGRRTDTQYF
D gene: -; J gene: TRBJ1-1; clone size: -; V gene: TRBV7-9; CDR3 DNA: TGTGCCAGCAGCAGGGTAACGGACACTGAAGCTTTCTTT; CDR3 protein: CASSRVTDTEAFF
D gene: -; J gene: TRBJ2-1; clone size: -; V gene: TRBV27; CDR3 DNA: TGTGCCAGCAGTTTGTACAGCTCCTACAATGAGCAGTTCTTC; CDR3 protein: CASSLYSSYNEQFF
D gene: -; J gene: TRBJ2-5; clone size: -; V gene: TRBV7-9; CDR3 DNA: TGTGCCAGCAGCTTAATGGAGGGGGCCAGTTTGGAGACCCAGTACTTC; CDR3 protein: CASSLMEGASLETQYF
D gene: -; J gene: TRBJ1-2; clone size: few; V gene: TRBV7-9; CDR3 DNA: TGTGCCAGCAGCCCCGGATCCTACTCCACCTTC; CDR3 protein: CASSPGSYSTF
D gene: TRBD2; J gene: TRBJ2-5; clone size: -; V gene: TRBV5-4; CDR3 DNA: TGTGCCAGCAGCTTGGGGACTAGCGGCCAAGAGACCCAGTACTTC; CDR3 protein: CASSLGTSGQETQYF
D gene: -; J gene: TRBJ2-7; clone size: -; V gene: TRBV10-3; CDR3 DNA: TGTGCCACCAGGGCTGCGACCTACGAGCAGTACTTC; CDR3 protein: CATRAATYEQYF
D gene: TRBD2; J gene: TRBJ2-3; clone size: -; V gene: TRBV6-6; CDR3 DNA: TGTGCCAGCACTTTAGCGGGACCAAGCACAGATACGCAGTATTTT; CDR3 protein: CASTLAGPSTDTQYF
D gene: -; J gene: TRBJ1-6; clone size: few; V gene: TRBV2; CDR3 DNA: TGTGCCAGCAAGACGGACGATTCACCCCTCCACTTT; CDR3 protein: CASKTDDSPLHF
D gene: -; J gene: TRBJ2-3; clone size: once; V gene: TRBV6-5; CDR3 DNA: TGTGCCAGCAGTTATCCCCCGACAGATACGCAGTATTTT; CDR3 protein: CASSYPPTDTQYF
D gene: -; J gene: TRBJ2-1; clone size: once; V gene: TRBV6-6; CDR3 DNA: TGTGCCAGCAGTTACTGGTCCAATGAGCAGTTCTTC; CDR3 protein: CASSYWSNEQFF
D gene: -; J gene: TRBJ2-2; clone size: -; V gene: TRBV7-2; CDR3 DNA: TGTGCCAGCAGCTACCCGGCCCAGGATGCGGACACCGGGGAGCTGTTTTTT; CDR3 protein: CASSYPAQDADTGELFF
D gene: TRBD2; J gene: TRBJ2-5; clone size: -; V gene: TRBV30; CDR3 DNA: TGTGCCTGGAGTAAGAGCGGGGGACCCCCACACTTC; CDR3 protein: CAWSKSGGPPHF
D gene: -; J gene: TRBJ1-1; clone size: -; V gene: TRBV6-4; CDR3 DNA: TGTGCCAGCAGTGACCGCGGTGGAGCAGAGGAAGCTTTCTTT; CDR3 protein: CASSDRGGAEEAFF
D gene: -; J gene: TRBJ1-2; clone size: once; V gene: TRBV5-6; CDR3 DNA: TGTGCCAGCAGCTCTATGGGGGTGGACTATGGCTACACCTTC; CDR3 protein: CASSSMGVDYGYTF
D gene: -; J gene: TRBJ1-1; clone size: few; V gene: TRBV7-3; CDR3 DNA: TGTGCCAGCAGCTTAAATCCGGAGAACGAAGCTTTCTTT; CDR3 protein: CASSLNPENEAFF
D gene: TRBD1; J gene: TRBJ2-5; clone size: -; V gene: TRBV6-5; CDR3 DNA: TGTGCCAGCAGTTATAGGGACAGGGAGGAGACCCAGTACTTC; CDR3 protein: CASSYRDREETQYF
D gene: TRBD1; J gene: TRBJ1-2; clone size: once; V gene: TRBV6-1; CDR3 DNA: TGTGCCAGCAGAAGAGATACGGGACAGGTTGATGGCTACACCTTC; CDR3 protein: CASRRDTGQVDGYTF
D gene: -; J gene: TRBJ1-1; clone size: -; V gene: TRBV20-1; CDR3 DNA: TGCAGTGCTAGGGGGATGGAGGAAGCTTTCTTT; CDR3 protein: CSARGMEEAFF
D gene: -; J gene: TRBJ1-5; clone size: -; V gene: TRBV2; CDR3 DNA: TGTGCCAGCAGTGAGGGGCAGGGAGGGGGCAATCAGCCCCAGCATTTT; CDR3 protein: CASSEGQGGGNQPQHF
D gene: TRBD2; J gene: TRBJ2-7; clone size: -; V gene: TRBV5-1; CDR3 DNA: TGCGCCAGCAGCTTGGCCCCCAGGGAGGGATACGAGCAGTACTTC; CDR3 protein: CASSLAPREGYEQYF
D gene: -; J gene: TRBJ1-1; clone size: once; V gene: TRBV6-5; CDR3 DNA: TGTGCCAGCAGTTATACTATGGGGGCCACTGAAGCTTTCTTT; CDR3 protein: CASSYTMGATEAFF
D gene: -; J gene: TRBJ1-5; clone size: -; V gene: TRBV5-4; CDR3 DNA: TGTGCCAGCAGCTTGATTCAGCCCCAGCATTTT; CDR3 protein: CASSLIQPQHF
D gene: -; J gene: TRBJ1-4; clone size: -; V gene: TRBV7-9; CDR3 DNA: TGTGCCAGCACCCTAGGCGGAGGTGAAAAACTGTTTTTT; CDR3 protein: CASTLGGGEKLFF
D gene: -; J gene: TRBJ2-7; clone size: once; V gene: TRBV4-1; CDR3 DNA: TGCGCCAGCAGCCAAGTCCTCGCCCTTTCAGTCCACGAGCAGTACTTC; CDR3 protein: CASSQVLALSVHEQYF
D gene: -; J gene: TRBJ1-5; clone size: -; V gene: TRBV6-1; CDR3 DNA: TGTGCCAGCAGTGAAAGCGGCGGTTCCAATCAGCCCCAGCATTTT; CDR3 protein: CASSESGGSNQPQHF
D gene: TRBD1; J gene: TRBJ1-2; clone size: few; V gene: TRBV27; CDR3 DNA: TGTGCCAGCAGCACAGAAGGGGGCAGCTATGGCTACACCTTC; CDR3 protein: CASSTEGGSYGYTF
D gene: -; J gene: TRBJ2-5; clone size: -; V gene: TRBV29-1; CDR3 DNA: TGCAGCGGGAATTTGGGGGGAACGGGCCAGTACTTC; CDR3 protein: CSGNLGGTGQYF
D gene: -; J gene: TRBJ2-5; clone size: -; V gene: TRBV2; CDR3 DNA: TGTGCCAGCAGTTCCGTGACTACCCGGGAGGAGACCCAGTACTTC; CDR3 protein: CASSSVTTREETQYF
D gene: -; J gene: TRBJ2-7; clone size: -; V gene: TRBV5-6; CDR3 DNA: TGTGCCAGCAGCTCAGGGGACCCATACTACGAGCAGTACTTC; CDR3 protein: CASSSGDPYYEQYF
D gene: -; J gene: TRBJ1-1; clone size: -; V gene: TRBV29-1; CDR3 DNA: TGCAGCGTTGGGCAGGGGATCCTCACTGAAGCTTTCTTT; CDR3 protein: CSVGQGILTEAFF